This T cell receptor (beta chain) was observed in a study of vaccination effects on CD4 cells after COVID-19 (dated by TCRdb to between 2021 and 2024). Background on the whole study: To identify antigen-specific CD4+ T cell clonotypes by their expansion, the ViraFEST assay first stimulated PBMC with viral peptide pools and then applied TCR sequencing. Each participant got two doses of an mRNA SARS-CoV-2 vaccine, either BNT162b2 or mRNA-1273. The full study included fewer than eleven COVID-19 convalescent patients and several SARS-CoV-2-naive healthy vaccine recipients. SARS-CoV-2 spike-specific CD4+ TCR repertoires were compared before and after mRNA vaccination in COVID-19 convalescent patients and in infection-naive vaccine recipients. Pre-vaccine samples were drawn from two convalescent patients 16 days and one week before the first dose, at 142 and 148 days after COVID-19 diagnosis. Each well held 1.5 million to 2 million PBMC cultured in IMDM containing around 5% human AB serum, about 10 IU/ml IL-2 and gentamicin, along with roughly 10 ug/ml peptides. The Oncomine TCR Beta short-read assay on an Illumina iSeq 100 was used to sequence cultures from other donors in the study. General conclusions and limits of the study: For convalescent patients, new clones induced by the vaccine made up most of the post-vaccine spike-reactive repertoire, and these new clones were largely distinct from the clones induced by infection. The study was limited by a small number of convalescent patients and lacked early post-infection timepoints. Marked clonal contraction was observed in both infection-induced and vaccine-induced clones at late post-vaccination timepoints, consistent with waning T cell responses.

After around eleven days of culture, CD4+ T cells were isolated with the EasySep CD4+ T cell isolation kit. Convalescent patients had PCR-confirmed SARS-CoV-2 infection between March and December 2020, before Alpha, Beta and Delta variants emerged in the United States. Half of the culture medium was replaced with fresh IL-2-containing medium on days 3 and 7. Unless noted otherwise, every peptide stimulation condition was cultured in triplicate wells. PBMC were separated from whole blood using Ficoll-Paque Plus gradient centrifugation and were then either cryopreserved at -140C or used fresh. Genomic DNA was extracted from cultured CD4+ T cells with the QIAamp micro DNA kit. Libraries were constructed by the immunoSEQ multiplex PCR assay. TCR beta CDR3 sequencing was performed on DNA from the cultured, isolated CD4+ T cells. The paper's processing steps were these. The analysis removed non-productive TCR sequences, trimmed reads to the CDR3 region, and retained only CDR3s that were 7 or more amino acids long. Antigen-specific clonotypes were identified with the MANAFEST web app by comparing expansion in peptide wells against reference cultures. Positive clones required FDR<0.05 expansion versus reference and all other wells, odds ratio above 5, and frequency above 0.1% in two replicate wells. Cross-reactive clonotypes were defined as significantly expanded in SARS-CoV-2 spike wells and in at least one common cold coronavirus spike condition. CDR3 similarity was assessed by Levenshtein distance with the stringdist R package, and unrooted trees were built with ape in R 3.6.1. In TCRdb, the immuneACCESS table is reduced to in-frame sequences with V and J assigned. These tables do not hold every clone; where another copy was compared, an unresolved V gene accounts for under half, and the others remain unexplained. V and J calls and clone size are those listed in that table; D and trimming were worked out from the DNA. This sample holds approximately 46,000 clones; 74% were observed only once. The biggest ten clones account for just over 8.5% of the sample.

Per the germline V gene, LGHNA is the CDR1 and YSLEER is the CDR2. A distance of 14 bases separates the germline ends of V and J, which lose 1 base and 5 bases respectively. The CDR3 contains 15 residues, cysteine and phenylalanine counted. The entry retains the CDR3 DNA only, 45 bases that are in frame from base 1. Worth noting for this clone: The antigen this receptor binds is unknown. No clone much larger than this one lies a single base away; base qualities are absent.

The clonotype comes from a human donor who had a prior SARS-CoV-2 infection. The chain joins TRBV4-3 to TRBJ1-1, with TRBD1 perhaps the D gene, on 5 matching bases. Sequencing was performed on CD4+ T cells from PBMCs cultured without peptide, taken before COVID-19 vaccination. The encoded CDR3 is CASSQARGLRTEAFF. DNA sequence: TGCGCCAGCAGCCAAGCCCGGGGGTTAAGAACTGAAGCTTTCTTT.